The entry that follows covers one T cell receptor beta chain sequence. These data originate in a study of blood T cell repertoires in COVID-19. The overall study: Acute and convalescent COVID-19 specimens originated in the United States, Italy and Spain. Nucleic acid was either cDNA or gDNA, and it came from T cells, B-cell-depleted T cells, or PBMCs.

Original data processing: Amplification with reference gene primers provided the estimates of nucleated cell counts. Profiling relied on immunoSEQ multiplex PCR, and the TCRdb table lists in-frame clones only, not all of them. That table furnishes V, J and clone size, whereas the DNA furnished D and trimming. The sample has 65,000 to 80,000 clones, almost 85% seen once. Trimming stripped 2 bases from V and 2 bases from J, with 10 bases between. CDR3 size: 14 residues. Germline-derived CDR1 and CDR2 are MNHEY and SVGEGT. The sequencing input was peripheral blood. The chain carries TRBV6-2 or TRBV6-3 and TRBJ2-7; tentatively, D is TRBD1 (6 bases). The source of this sequence is a human donor in a cohort sampled during active COVID-19. The CDR3, as DNA: TGTGCCAGCAGTTACAGCCAGGGGCCCTACGAGCAGTACTTC. Protein sequence: CASSYSQGPYEQYF.